The source of this T cell receptor (beta chain) is a study of beta chain features in type 1 diabetes. The CDR3 extends over 16 amino acids. Germline V gene sequence: CDR1 KGHSH, CDR2 LQKENI. V lost 6 bases and J lost 2; bases outside the gene matches: 11. Study-wide results and limits: A greater similarity of naive, central memory and Treg TCRB repertoires was seen among patients than among healthy donors. TCRB CDR3s from Type 1 diabetes patients were moderately but significantly shorter in all four CD4+ subsets.

The isolated RNA, all of it, was reverse transcribed, so expressed TCRB transcripts were what got sequenced. Profiling relied on immunoSEQ multiplex PCR, and the TCRdb table lists in-frame clones only, not all of them. The sample consists of hundreds of thousands of clones, more than 12% of them appearing once. Notes on this clone: Its antigen is currently unknown.

This TCR was recovered from a man aged 18 to 30 with type 1 diabetes. The rearrangement uses TRBV18 and TRBJ2-3; 7 nucleotides match TRBD2. The sample was naive CD4+ T cells from blood. The CDR3 nucleotides read TGTGCCAGCTCTCTCAAGCGGGGCGAAAACACAGATACGCAGTATTTT. Translation gives CASSLKRGENTDTQYF. Full variable domain (outside the CDR3, taken from reference TRBV18 and TRBJ2-3): NAGVMQNPRHLVRRRGQEARLRCSPMKGHSHVYWYRQLPEEGLKFMVYLQKENIIDESGMPKERFSAEFPKEGPSILRIQQVVRGDSAAYFCASSLKRGENTDTQYFGPGTRLTVL.